The 20 T cell receptor beta chains listed next were all sequenced from one sample in a study of Graves' ophthalmopathy and Graves' hyperthyroidism. RNA transcripts were the source from which TCR beta CDR3 regions were amplified. RT-PCR in the first round used HTBI primers; a second-round multiplex PCR followed. TCRdb reanalysed the multiplex PCR reads using MiXCR and keeps one entry per CDR3 protein. Of 150,000 to 200,000 distinct CDR3 sequences detected, 30% to 45% appear once; the ten largest clones hold 5.8%. Sequencing input: peripheral blood. Source of these receptors: a middle-aged woman with Graves' ophthalmopathy.

The sample holds many counts of this clonotype. V and J are TRBV12-3 or TRBV12-4 and TRBJ1-1, with TRBD1 as a possible D gene (5 bases). V was shortened by 1 base and J by 5 bases, with 8 bases between the two germline ends. The CDR3 consists of 13 residues. The DNA of the CDR3 is TGTGCCAGCAGTTTAGAGGGGAGGACTGAAGCTTTCTTT. Translation gives CASSLEGRTEAFF.

The V call is TRBV6-2 or TRBV6-3, the J call TRBJ2-7; unclear D gene. The CDR3 spans 16 residues. Trimming pared 0 bases from V and 0 bases from J, leaving 12 bases between. Germline V CDR1 and CDR2: MNHEY, SVGEGT. The CDR3 DNA reads as TGTGCCAGCAGTTACTCTACCACAGATGCCTCCTACGAGCAGTACTTC. Protein: CASSYSTTDASYEQYF.

The V gene is TRBV6-1, the J gene TRBJ2-5; 8 bases are a match to TRBD2. The CDR3 contains 14 residues. V shed 5 bases, J shed 4 bases, and the junction held 6 bases outside the gene matches. Germline V gives CDR1 MNHNS, CDR2 SASEGT. In DNA form, the CDR3 reads TGTGCCAGCAGTCCCGGGACTAGAGCAGAGACCCAGTACTTC. This encodes CASSPGTRAETQYF.

A few counts support this clonotype. This chain links TRBV6-1 with TRBJ1-2; D may be TRBD1 (5 bases). The CDR3 runs 14 residues. With 7 bases removed from V and 4 bases from J, the gap between germline ends came to 16 bases. Per the germline V gene, CDR1 is MNHNS and CDR2 is SASEGT. The chain's CDR3 is CASIGRDSGYGYTF. In DNA form, the CDR3 reads TGTGCCAGCATCGGCAGGGATTCTGGCTATGGCTACACCTTC.

This clonotype came up many times. This may be a read error: a much more frequent sequence differs by one nucleotide. The rearrangement joins TRBV24-1 to TRBJ2-4, with D perhaps being TRBD1 or TRBD2 (5 bases each). There are 16 residues in the CDR3. V gave up 10 bases and J gave up 16 bases, with 34 bases separating them. Germline V CDR1 and CDR2: KGHDR, SFDVKD. DNA of the CDR3: TGTGCCACGTACAACGCCGCATGGGGACGGGAAAACACTGACTACTTC. Translating it yields CATYNAAWGRENTDYF.

This clonotype was detected many times. The chain carries TRBV3-1 and TRBJ1-1; no definite D call. Trimming took off 3 bases at V and 0 bases at J, with 5 bases between the two ends. Per germline, CDR1 LGHDT and CDR2 YNNKEL (reference sequence). This CDR3 region has 13 residues. The CDR3 nucleotides read TGTGCCAGCAGCCAGCGGGTGAACACTGAAGCTTTCTTT. Translated: CASSQRVNTEAFF.

Judged by abundance, this clonotype is medium-sized. The gene calls are TRBV19 and TRBJ1-1; D is perhaps TRBD1 (5 bases). Trimming pared 7 bases from V and 5 bases from J, leaving 8 bases between. CDR3 size: 11 residues. The germline CDR1 and CDR2 sequences are LNHDA and SQIVND (reference sequence). CDR3 DNA: TGTGCCAGTACGTGGGGGACTGAAGCTTTCTTT. Amino acids: CASTWGTEAFF.

This clonotype was counted many times. The chain joins TRBV7-2 to TRBJ1-6; perhaps TRBD1 as D (6 bases). The CDR3 is made up of 15 amino acids. The germline gives CDR1 SGHTA, CDR2 FQGNSA. V was cut by 2 bases and J by 8 bases, with 13 bases left in between. CDR3 loop: CASSLSAGVDSPLHF. CDR3 DNA: TGTGCCAGCAGCTTATCGGCAGGGGTGGATTCACCCCTCCACTTT.

This clonotype has at least ten counts. The chain has TRBV19 and TRBJ1-1, with no clear D. The CDR3 consists of 15 residues. V lost 2 bases and J 1 base, leaving 11 bases between the germline ends. Germline CDR1 LNHDA, CDR2 SQIVND (reference sequence). The CDR3 loop reads CASSISLYSNTEAFF. CDR3 bases: TGTGCCAGTAGTATAAGCTTATATTCGAACACTGAAGCTTTCTTT.

There are many counts of this clonotype. This chain uses TRBV29-1 with TRBJ1-2, with D tentatively TRBD1 (5 bases). CDR3 length: 11 amino acids. The germline CDR1 and CDR2 sequences are SQVTM and ANQGSEA. V dropped 3 bases and J dropped 8 bases, with 10 bases sitting between them. The CDR3 region is CSVETGDGYTF. The CDR3 DNA reads as TGCAGCGTTGAGACGGGGGACGGCTACACCTTC.

This clonotype was seen many times. J is TRBJ2-7 and V is TRBV28; a possible D gene is TRBD2 (6 bases). The V end was cut by 3 bases, the J end by 5 bases, with 14 bases between. The CDR3 is 14 residues long. Germline CDR1 reads MDHEN; CDR2 reads SYDVKM. The CDR3: CASSFGQGGNEQYF. In DNA form, the CDR3 reads TGTGCCAGCAGTTTCGGGCAGGGAGGTAACGAGCAGTACTTC.

The chain links TRBV4-3 to TRBJ1-1; TRBD1 might be the D (5 bases). The germline gives CDR1 LGHNA, CDR2 YSLEER. With 4 bases removed from V and 4 bases from J, the gap between germline ends came to 19 bases. CDR3 length: 16 amino acids. In nucleotides, the CDR3 is TGCGCCAGCAGCCCGGGGCACGGGCTCCGACCCACTGAAGCTTTCTTT. Translated, it gives CASSPGHGLRPTEAFF.

This clonotype has a count of ten or more. The chain combines TRBV6-1 with TRBJ1-6, with a tentative D call TRBD1 (5 bases). CDR1 is MNHNS and CDR2 is SASEGT in the germline V gene. CDR3 size: 14 residues. Trimming left V 4 bases short and J 3 bases short, with 7 bases between. The CDR3 DNA is TGTGCCAGCAGTGGACAGTACTATAATTCACCCCTCCACTTT. Encoded protein: CASSGQYYNSPLHF.

This clonotype was recorded at least ten times. The chain links TRBV7-6 to TRBJ2-7; 9 nucleotides match TRBD1. This CDR3 spans 18 amino acids. Germline V gene sequence: CDR1 SGHVS, CDR2 FNYEAQ. Trimming removed 1 base from V and 4 bases from J; junction bases left unmatched: 14. The CDR3 DNA is TGTGCCAGCAGCTTAGGAGTCTTCCGGACAGGGGTTTTGTACGAGCAGTACTTC. This codes for CASSLGVFRTGVLYEQYF.

This clonotype was observed many times. This sequence joins TRBV18 and TRBJ2-2; no definite D call. The CDR3 runs to 15 residues. The ends were cut back, 3 bases at V and 8 bases at J, with 16 bases in the middle. Germline-derived CDR1 and CDR2 are KGHSH and LQKENI. In DNA form, the CDR3 reads TGTGCCAGCTCACCGAACACCGCGATTGTTGGGGAGCTGTTTTTT. It codes for CASSPNTAIVGELFF.

The sample holds a few counts of this clonotype. The rearrangement joins TRBV12-3 or TRBV12-4 to TRBJ1-5; D perhaps matches TRBD1 (6 bases). The V gene lost 6 bases and the J gene lost 3 bases, with 12 bases spanning the gap. This CDR3 has 14 residues. The CDR3 is CASSRDRNNQPQHF. Here the CDR3 DNA reads TGTGCCAGCAGCCGAGACAGGAACAATCAGCCCCAGCATTTT.

V gene TRBV7-2 combines with J gene TRBJ2-5, with 7 nucleotides matching TRBD1. The ends lost 4 bases at V and 5 bases at J; junction bases unmatched: 13. In germline, CDR1 is SGHTA, CDR2 FQGNSA. The CDR3 is made up of 16 amino acids. The CDR3 region has the DNA TGTGCCAGCAGCTCGGGGTCAGACAGGGTCGGGGAGACCCAGTACTTC. Its translation: CASSSGSDRVGETQYF.

This clonotype was seen at least ten times. The chain is built from TRBV29-1 and TRBJ1-1, with unresolved D. Between the trimmed V and J ends, which lost 3 bases and 4 bases, there was a span of 15 bases. This CDR3 is built from 14 residues. Germline V gene data show CDR1 as SQVTM and CDR2 as ANQGSEA. The CDR3 bases are TGCAGCGTTGAGCCACCTCTTGGGGTCACTGAAGCTTTCTTT. This gives the protein CSVEPPLGVTEAFF.

The rearrangement joins TRBV6-2 or TRBV6-3 to TRBJ2-7, with D perhaps matching TRBD1 (5 bases). Per the germline V gene, CDR1 is MNHEY and CDR2 is SVGEGT. The CDR3 runs 13 residues. Between the trimmed V and J ends, which lost 4 bases and 5 bases, there was a span of 12 bases. CDR3 protein: CASSSAGSDEQYF. Here the CDR3 DNA reads TGTGCCAGCAGTTCCGCAGGGTCCGACGAGCAGTACTTC.

This clonotype showed up many times. The V and J genes are TRBV11-3 and TRBJ2-5; D might be TRBD1 (5 bases). This CDR3 region has 12 residues. V lost 5 bases, J lost 7 bases, and 11 bases lay in between. Germline values: CDR1 SGHNT, CDR2 YENEEA. CDR3 residues: CASSPRVGTQYF. CDR3 coding DNA: TGTGCCAGCAGCCCCAGGGTCGGGACCCAGTACTTC.